These 26 T cell receptor beta chains originate from one sample sequenced in a study of Ad26.COV2.S vaccination and SARS-CoV-2 variants. The data were produced by immunoSEQ multiplex PCR, yet TCRdb's version contains in-frame clones alone and is incomplete. The data contain over 450,000 clones, 89% of them singletons. Specified treatment: around 19 received Ad26.COV2.S at low or high dose, single or two shots; about five received placebo; per-sample allocation not given. Sampling occurred on day 63 after the first vaccine or placebo injection. The starting material was peripheral blood, obtained in a trial of Ad26.COV2.S vaccine versus placebo. Receptors originate from a person between 18 and 59 years old who received the Ad26.COV2.S COVID-19 vaccine or a placebo.

The rearrangement links TRBV7-9 to TRBJ1-1; 9 bases agree with TRBD1. The CDR3 length is 12 residues. Trimming at V came to 5 bases and at J to 10 bases, leaving 5 bases not matched to a gene. CDR1 and CDR2 from the germline V gene are SEHNR and FQNEAQ (reference sequence). The CDR3, as DNA: TGTGCCAGCAGCGCCCGACAGGGGGGAGCTTTCTTT. This sequence encodes CASSARQGGAFF.

The chain recombines TRBV5-1 with TRBJ1-1, with 8 bases matching TRBD1. Germline lookup yields CDR1 SGHRS and CDR2 YFSETQ. V was pared by 5 bases and J by 2 bases, with 2 bases of the junction left unmatched. The CDR3 loop spans 13 amino acids. As DNA, the CDR3 is TGCGCCAGCAGTACAGGGGGAAACACTGAAGCTTTCTTT. Residues: CASSTGGNTEAFF.

This clone was recorded only once. The V gene is TRBV7-9, the J gene TRBJ2-3; the D gene is possibly TRBD2 (7 bases). Per germline, CDR1 SEHNR and CDR2 FQNEAQ (reference sequence). V gave up 6 bases and J gave up 8 bases, with 15 bases separating them. CDR3 length: 13 residues. The CDR3, as DNA: TGTGCCAGCAGATCTCCCGGGGGGCCTACGCAGTATTTT. This sequence encodes CASRSPGGPTQYF.

The V call is TRBV4-2, the J call TRBJ2-5; no reliable D call. V was pared by 0 bases and J by 4 bases, with 9 bases between. This CDR3 has 14 residues. The germline gives CDR1 LGHNA, CDR2 YNFKEQ. CDR3: CASSQDDEPETQYF. Written as DNA, the CDR3 is TGTGCCAGCAGCCAAGATGATGAACCAGAGACCCAGTACTTC.

The chain has TRBV10-3 and TRBJ2-2, with D hard to call. The CDR3 covers 15 residues. Germline CDR1 and CDR2: ENHRY and SYGVKD. Between the trimmed V and J ends, which lost 6 bases and 4 bases, there was a span of 15 bases. The CDR3 here is CAIREPGRTTGELFF. The CDR3 nucleotides are TGTGCCATCAGAGAACCGGGCAGAACCACCGGGGAGCTGTTTTTT.

The chain combines TRBV7-9 with TRBJ1-4, with TRBD1 as a possible D gene (5 bases). Germline V gives CDR1 SEHNR, CDR2 FQNEAQ (reference sequence). The CDR3 has 15 amino acids. The V gene lost 5 bases and the J gene lost 3 bases, with 13 bases spanning the gap. In nucleotides, the CDR3 is TGTGCCAGCAGCCAAGAGACAGATCCTAATGAAAAACTGTTTTTT. Translation: CASSQETDPNEKLFF.

V and J are TRBV6-5 and TRBJ2-7, with D hard to call. This CDR3 comprises 14 residues. V was clipped by 0 bases and J by 2 bases, with 8 bases between them. Per the germline V gene, CDR1 is MNHEY and CDR2 is SVGAGI. Here the CDR3 DNA reads TGTGCCAGCAGTTACTCGGACGGAACCTACGAGCAGTACTTC. This codes for CASSYSDGTYEQYF.

This sequence joins TRBV10-3 and TRBJ1-1; weak D call: TRBD1 (5 bases). V was shortened by 10 bases and J by 0 bases, with 12 bases between the two germline ends. CDR3 length: 13 residues. Germline-derived CDR1 and CDR2 are ENHRY and SYGVKD. The CDR3 region has the DNA TGTGCCACCAGACGACAGTTGAACACTGAAGCTTTCTTT. It yields the protein CATRRQLNTEAFF.

The CDR3 sequence is CASSTGGQPQHF. Here the CDR3 DNA reads TGTGCCAGCAGCACGGGCGGCCAGCCCCAGCATTTT. V is TRBV28 and J is TRBJ1-5; D gene unclear. Trimming took off 6 bases at V and 7 bases at J, with 10 bases between the two ends. There are 12 residues in the CDR3. Germline CDR1 reads MDHEN; CDR2 reads SYDVKM.

The J gene is TRBJ1-2, the V gene TRBV28, with D perhaps matching TRBD1 (6 bases). This CDR3 region has 17 residues. CDR1 and CDR2 from the germline V gene are MDHEN and SYDVKM. The germline V and J ends were trimmed by 7 bases and 6 bases, with 27 bases remaining between them. The CDR3: CASIEGGGNNRAHGYTF. The CDR3 DNA reads TGTGCCAGCATTGAAGGCGGGGGGAATAACAGGGCGCATGGCTACACCTTC.

The chain carries TRBV12-2 and TRBJ2-2; TRBD2 was called by the table and not checked on the DNA. TRBV12-2 is described as a pseudogene. The CDR3 has 18 residues. The CDR3 spells CASRSQRVGGCITGELFF. The CDR3, as DNA: TGTGCAAGTCGCTCACAACGAGTCGGGGGATGTATCACCGGGGAGCTGTTTTTT.

This clone appeared once. This CDR3 is CATSRQGMSNEKLFF. As DNA, the CDR3 is TGTGCCACCAGCAGACAGGGGATGTCTAATGAAAAACTGTTTTTT. The chain employs TRBV15 and TRBJ1-4; a weak D match, TRBD1 (6 bases). CDR3 length: 15 residues. Per the germline V gene, CDR1 is LNHNV and CDR2 is YYDKDF (reference sequence). V was trimmed by 2 bases and J by 3 bases, leaving 10 bases between them.

V gene TRBV28 combines with J gene TRBJ2-5; 7 positions agree with TRBD1. There are 13 residues in the CDR3. The V segment lost 8 bases and the J segment 2 bases; nucleotides outside the gene matches: 5. Germline V gene lookup returns CDR1 MDHEN and CDR2 SYDVKM. The CDR3 nucleotides read TGTGCCAGCGGGGGACAGAAACAAGAGACCCAGTACTTC. This translates into CASGGQKQETQYF.

The chain recombines TRBV19 with TRBJ2-7; D perhaps matches TRBD2 (5 bases). Germline V gene sequence: CDR1 LNHDA, CDR2 SQIVND (reference sequence). The CDR3 covers 15 residues. V gave up 5 bases and J gave up 1 base, with 15 bases separating them. The CDR3 DNA follows: TGTGCCAGTAGTGCATCTTCCGGGGAATCCTACGAGCAGTACTTC. Its protein is CASSASSGESYEQYF.

This rearrangement joins TRBV6-5 to TRBJ2-3, with D possibly called TRBD1 or TRBD2 (5 bases each). Germline V lookup: CDR1 MNHEY, CDR2 SVGAGI. V dropped 6 bases and J dropped 4 bases, with 11 bases sitting between them. The CDR3 sequence is 13 residues long. This chain's CDR3 is CASRRVGADTQYF. In nucleotides, the CDR3 is TGTGCCAGCAGAAGGGTGGGGGCAGATACGCAGTATTTT.

The V call is TRBV28, the J call TRBJ1-2, with 7 nucleotides matching TRBD1. Germline CDR1 MDHEN, CDR2 SYDVKM. Losses at the gene ends were 9 bases for V and 5 bases for J; bases not matched to a gene: 12. There are 14 residues in the CDR3. The chain's CDR3 is CASLPGQLDYGYTF. The CDR3 nucleotides are TGTGCCAGTCTACCGGGACAGTTGGATTATGGCTACACCTTC.

The count of this clone is one. The chain uses TRBV27 and TRBJ2-1; the D gene is possibly TRBD2 (6 bases). CDR3 length: 12 amino acids. Trimming shortened V by 5 bases and J by 9 bases, and 11 bases separated the two germline ends. Germline V CDR1 and CDR2: MNHEY, SMNVEV (reference sequence). CDR3: CASSGGKPEQFF. CDR3 bases: TGTGCCAGCAGTGGGGGGAAACCTGAGCAGTTCTTC.

The V and J genes are TRBV19 and TRBJ2-5; 10 nucleotides align to TRBD2. The trim removed 2 bases at V and 4 bases at J, leaving 7 bases unmatched. This CDR3 spans 16 amino acids. The germline V gene encodes CDR1 LNHDA and CDR2 SQIVND (reference sequence). CDR3 in amino acids: CASSIILAGVGETQYF. CDR3 in DNA: TGTGCCAGTAGTATAATCCTAGCGGGAGTGGGAGAGACCCAGTACTTC.

V usage is TRBV7-2 and J usage is TRBJ1-3, with D unclear. V shed 1 base and J shed 0 bases, with 10 bases lying between them. The CDR3 is made up of 16 amino acids. From germline, CDR1 is SGHTA and CDR2 FQGNSA. The CDR3 spells CASSLEYGSSGNTIYF. The CDR3 DNA reads as TGTGCCAGCAGCTTAGAGTATGGTAGCTCTGGAAACACCATATATTTT.

The chain links TRBV7-8 to TRBJ2-2; no definite D call. The germline gives CDR1 SGHVS, CDR2 FQNEAQ. The CDR3 runs 16 residues. V shed 1 base and J shed 3 bases, with 12 bases lying between them. CDR3 protein: CASSLDGRGDTGELFF. In nucleotides, the CDR3 is TGTGCCAGCAGCTTAGATGGTCGAGGCGACACCGGGGAGCTGTTTTTT.

The V and J genes are TRBV2 and TRBJ1-1; D remains unclear. CDR1 is SNHLY, CDR2 FYNNEI, per germline. Trimming removed 0 bases at V and 5 bases at J, with 7 bases between. The CDR3 loop spans 13 amino acids. The CDR3 reads CASSEAGWTEAFF. The CDR3 DNA is TGTGCCAGCAGTGAAGCGGGCTGGACTGAAGCTTTCTTT. Supplemented by reference TRBV2 and TRBJ1-1, the full variable domain reads EPEVTQTPSHQVTQMGQEVILRCVPISNHLYFYWYRQILGQKVEFLVSFYNNEISEKSEIFDDQFSVERPDGSNFTLKIRSTKLEDSAMYFCASSEAGWTEAFFGQGTRLTVV.

V gene TRBV19 combines with J gene TRBJ2-3; 10 positions match TRBD1. CDR1 is LNHDA and CDR2 is SQIVND in the germline V gene (reference sequence). V lost 6 bases to trimming and J lost 1 base; unmatched junction nucleotides: 10. CDR3 length: 17 amino acids. This CDR3 reads CASSRTSGTGGTDTQYF. In DNA, the CDR3 is TGTGCCAGTAGCCGAACCTCCGGGACAGGGGGCACAGATACGCAGTATTTT.

The CDR3 spells CASSTGSPPWELFF. CDR3 in DNA: TGTGCCAGCAGTACCGGGAGCCCCCCCTGGGAGCTGTTTTTT. The chain combines TRBV11-2 with TRBJ2-2; D perhaps matches TRBD2 (6 bases). Germline CDR1 reads SGHAT; CDR2 reads FQNNGV. The CDR3 is made up of 14 amino acids. The V gene lost 6 bases and the J gene lost 9 bases, with 17 bases spanning the gap.

The rearrangement links TRBV15 to TRBJ2-5, with a tentative D call TRBD2 (6 bases). Trimming removed 0 bases at V and 7 bases at J, with 12 bases between. CDR3 length: 14 amino acids. Germline loops: CDR1 LNHNV, CDR2 YYDKDF (reference sequence). The CDR3 DNA sequence: TGTGCCACCAGCAGAGATCGGGGGTCGGGGACCCAGTACTTC. Residues: CATSRDRGSGTQYF.

This clone has only one observation. The V and J genes are TRBV2 and TRBJ1-5, with D possibly TRBD1 on 5 matching bases. Trimming took off 2 bases at V and 2 bases at J, with 16 bases between the two ends. The CDR3 spans 17 residues. CDR1 is SNHLY and CDR2 is FYNNEI in the germline V gene. The CDR3 DNA follows: TGTGCCAGCAGTGAAATGGGCCAGGGCCTACGCAATCAGCCCCAGCATTTT. Translated, it gives CASSEMGQGLRNQPQHF.

V usage is TRBV2 and J usage is TRBJ2-1; TRBD1 matches 8 bases. Germline V lookup: CDR1 SNHLY, CDR2 FYNNEI. After removal of 8 bases from V and 9 bases from J, the junction contained 6 bases not matched to a gene. The CDR3 spans 12 residues. The CDR3 bases are TGTGCCAGCCACGACAGGGGAACTGAGCAGTTCTTC. Encoded protein: CASHDRGTEQFF.